The 16 T cell receptor beta chains listed next were all sequenced from one sample in a study of Ad26.COV2.S vaccination and SARS-CoV-2 variants. Stated treatment: some 20 received Ad26.COV2.S at low or high dose, single or two shots; several received placebo; per-sample allocation not given. At day 63 after the first vaccine or placebo injection, samples were drawn. The table came from immunoSEQ multiplex PCR; TCRdb's copy has only in-frame clones and leaves some out. The data contain hundreds of thousands of clones, roughly 90% of them seen just once; the ten biggest clones take up approximately 1.5%. The source material was peripheral blood, sampled in a trial of Ad26.COV2.S vaccine versus placebo. The source of these receptors is a person between 18 and 59 years old who received the Ad26.COV2.S COVID-19 vaccine or a placebo.

This chain links TRBV5-1 with TRBJ1-1, with D maybe TRBD1 (6 bases). V was trimmed by 4 bases and J by 1 base, leaving 14 bases between them. The CDR3 loop spans 15 amino acids. CDR1 SGHRS and CDR2 YFSETQ come from the germline V gene. CDR3 protein: CASSITGTSNTEAFF. For the CDR3, the DNA is TGCGCCAGCAGCATAACCGGGACATCGAACACTGAAGCTTTCTTT.

J is TRBJ2-7 and V is TRBV7-8; D remains ambiguous. The CDR3 runs to 16 residues. CDR1 and CDR2 (germline): SGHVS, FQNEAQ. The V and J ends lost 0 bases and 6 bases respectively, with 18 bases between them. In DNA, the CDR3 is TGTGCCAGCAGCTTAGCGAGACGGTTGACACGAGGCGAGCAGTACTTC. Encoded protein: CASSLARRLTRGEQYF.

V gene TRBV28 combines with J gene TRBJ1-4, with 9 bases identical to TRBD1. The CDR3 spans 15 residues. CDR1 and CDR2 (germline): MDHEN, SYDVKM. V dropped 6 bases and J dropped 8; count of bases not matched to a gene: 10. The CDR3 coding sequence is TGTGCCAGCAGCCCAAGGGGGACAGGGCTCGAAAAACTGTTTTTT. Its translation is CASSPRGTGLEKLFF.

This chain connects TRBV3-1 (or the pseudogene TRBV3-2) to TRBJ1-6; 7 nucleotides align to TRBD1. The CDR3 has 14 amino acids. Germline assignment: CDR1 LGHDT and CDR2 YNNKEL (reference sequence). V shed 2 bases, J shed 7 bases, and the junction held 2 bases outside the gene matches. The CDR3 spells CASSQQGGNSPLHF. CDR3 bases: TGTGCCAGCAGCCAACAGGGGGGCAATTCACCCCTCCACTTT.

The rearrangement uses TRBV7-6 and TRBJ1-1; TRBD1 matches at 9 bases. Per germline, CDR1 SGHVS and CDR2 FNYEAQ. The CDR3 extends over 14 amino acids. Trimming cost V 4 bases and J 5 bases; bases outside gene matches: 5. The CDR3 protein is CASSSGQGETEAFF. In DNA, the CDR3 is TGTGCCAGCAGCTCGGGACAGGGAGAAACTGAAGCTTTCTTT.

The CDR3: CASSRGFQETQYF. CDR3 coding DNA: TGTGCCAGCTCACGGGGGTTCCAAGAGACCCAGTACTTC. The V call is TRBV18, the J call TRBJ2-5; D tentatively reads TRBD1 or TRBD2 (5 bases each). Trimming removed 4 bases from V and 1 base from J, with 7 bases in between. CDR3 size: 13 residues. Germline V CDR1 and CDR2: KGHSH, LQKENI.

The chain uses TRBV19 and TRBJ1-5, with a possible D match to TRBD1 (5 bases). The length of the CDR3 is 16 residues. Germline lookup yields CDR1 LNHDA and CDR2 SQIVND (reference sequence). Trimming took 4 bases from V and 3 from J, leaving 16 bases between them. CDR3 DNA sequence: TGTGCCAGTAGTACCCCCGGGGCAGGTTCCAATCAGCCCCAGCATTTT. Translation gives CASSTPGAGSNQPQHF.

The chain combines TRBV5-1 with TRBJ1-1; D remains unclear. Trimming left V 0 bases short and J 4 bases short, with 7 bases between. From germline, CDR1 is SGHRS and CDR2 YFSETQ. This CDR3 has 13 residues. CDR3: CASSLGGITEAFF. CDR3 in DNA: TGCGCCAGCAGCTTGGGAGGCATCACTGAAGCTTTCTTT.

The chain joins TRBV14 to TRBJ2-6, with a tentative D call TRBD1 (5 bases). Germline lookup yields CDR1 SGHDN and CDR2 FVKESK. The CDR3 loop spans 19 amino acids. The V and J ends lost 4 bases and 0 bases respectively, with 19 bases between them. CDR3 nucleotide sequence: TGTGCCAGCAGCCCCCAAGGCAGGACACTTTACTCTGGGGCCAACGTCCTGACTTTC. This gives the protein CASSPQGRTLYSGANVLTF.

The rearrangement links TRBV2 to TRBJ2-3; possibly TRBD1 for D (6 bases). The germline V and J ends were trimmed by 4 bases and 0 bases, with 11 bases remaining between them. The CDR3 covers 15 residues. Looked up from germline, CDR1 is SNHLY and CDR2 is FYNNEI. The CDR3 DNA sequence: TGTGCCAGCAGTGTACAGGGCCTCAGCACAGATACGCAGTATTTT. Protein sequence: CASSVQGLSTDTQYF.

This chain joins TRBV14 and TRBJ2-7; D call uncertain. The CDR3 extends over 12 amino acids. Deletions cut 2 bases from V and 7 bases from J, with 9 bases between. CDR1 and CDR2 (germline): SGHDN, FVKESK. CDR3 in DNA: TGTGCCAGCAGCCAAATGGGATGGGAGCAGTACTTC. Translation gives CASSQMGWEQYF.

The gene calls are TRBV11-3 and TRBJ1-3, with a weak D call TRBD1 (5 bases). The germline gives CDR1 SGHNT, CDR2 YENEEA. CDR3 length: 16 amino acids. Trimming took off 8 bases at V and 8 bases at J, with 25 bases between the two ends. The CDR3 reads CASAFRWGVKRHTIYF. In DNA form, the CDR3 reads TGTGCCAGCGCCTTCCGGTGGGGGGTTAAGAGGCACACCATATATTTT.

The rearrangement uses TRBV3-1 (or the pseudogene TRBV3-2) and TRBJ1-3, with D perhaps TRBD1 (5 bases). This CDR3 has 15 amino acids. From germline, CDR1 is LGHDT and CDR2 YNNKEL (reference sequence). The V end was cut by 0 bases, the J end by 3 bases, with 9 bases between. The chain's CDR3 is CASSQDLGGGNTIYF. CDR3 DNA: TGTGCCAGCAGCCAAGATCTTGGGGGTGGAAACACCATATATTTT.

The CDR3 coding sequence is TGTGCCAGTAGTACCATCTTCGGAGCGGGGGGAGATACGCAGTATTTT. Translation: CASSTIFGAGGDTQYF. The rearrangement joins TRBV19 to TRBJ2-3; TRBD2 matches 9 bases. Germline V gene data show CDR1 as LNHDA and CDR2 as SQIVND (reference sequence). This CDR3 has 16 residues. V lost 4 bases, J lost 5 bases, and 10 bases stayed unmatched.

V and J are TRBV10-1 and TRBJ2-3; D not resolved. The CDR3 spans 12 residues. V was cut by 5 bases and J by 6 bases, with 9 bases left in between. CDR1 is WNHNN and CDR2 is SYGVQD in the germline V gene (reference sequence). CDR3 loop: CASSIDSDTQYF. The DNA for the CDR3 is TGCGCCAGCAGTATAGACTCCGATACGCAGTATTTT.

On this clone itself: Since no conserved phenylalanine or tryptophan closes the CDR3, a read error is the likely cause. The DNA is left out, because the CDR3 cannot be placed on it with certainty; the CDR3 is given as TCRdb lists it. The J gene is TRBJ1-1, the V gene TRBV5-6; the table's TRBD1 call for D was not verified on the DNA. Including both end residues, the CDR3 is 10 amino acids long. Per the germline V gene, CDR1 is SGHDT and CDR2 is YYEEEE. This CDR3 reads CASSGRGQSI.